The 27 T cell receptor beta chains in this list originate from one sample, sequenced in a study of blood T cell repertoires in COVID-19. Some clones are missing from TCRdb's copy, which holds only in-frame ones; the method was immunoSEQ multiplex PCR. The table lists approximately 76,000 clones, approximately 80% of them singletons. The sequenced sample was peripheral blood. These receptors came from a woman aged 55-70 years with acute or convalescent COVID-19.

This clone was detected only once. The CDR3 nucleotides read TGCAGCGTTGATCAGGGGCAAGGGGGATTGGGTGGCTACACCTTC. Protein product: CSVDQGQGGLGGYTF. The chain recombines TRBV29-1 with TRBJ1-2; D may be TRBD1 (6 bases). Trimming left V 3 bases short and J 7 bases short, with 21 bases between. CDR1 SQVTM and CDR2 ANQGSEA come from the germline V gene. The CDR3 extends over 15 amino acids.

The rearrangement links TRBV19 to TRBJ1-1, with D possibly being TRBD1 (5 bases). The CDR3 extends over 16 amino acids. V was pared by 0 bases and J by 2 bases, with 13 bases between. CDR1 is LNHDA, CDR2 SQIVND, per germline (reference sequence). The CDR3 region is CASSIEVSRGNTEAFF. The CDR3 nucleotides read TGTGCCAGTAGTATAGAGGTATCTAGGGGAAACACTGAAGCTTTCTTT.

The genes are TRBV2 and TRBJ2-3; TRBD2 matches 13 bases. Trimming cost V 6 bases and J 9 bases; bases outside gene matches: 18. This CDR3 contains 18 residues. Germline-derived CDR1 and CDR2 are SNHLY and FYNNEI. The CDR3: CASSAFGLAGALYRTQYF. The DNA for the CDR3 is TGTGCCAGCAGCGCATTCGGACTAGCGGGGGCCCTATACCGGACGCAGTATTTT.

CDR3 DNA sequence: TGTGCCAGTAAAGTCACTGGGAGTGAAAAACTGTTTTTT. Translating it yields CASKVTGSEKLFF. The rearrangement joins TRBV19 to TRBJ1-4, with D unresolved. V lost 7 bases and J lost 7, with 13 bases in between. The CDR3 length is 13 residues. CDR1 is LNHDA, CDR2 SQIVND, per germline (reference sequence).

Only a few counts were recorded for this clone. The V gene is TRBV19, the J gene TRBJ2-7; TRBD2 aligns across 12 bases. The J segment lost 5 bases and the V segment lost 4 bases, leaving 18 bases of the junction unmatched. Germline-derived CDR1 and CDR2 are LNHDA and SQIVND (reference sequence). This CDR3 is built from 19 residues. CDR3: CASSSETSGGFWSRDEQYF. The CDR3 DNA sequence: TGTGCCAGTAGTAGTGAGACTAGCGGGGGTTTTTGGAGTCGGGACGAGCAGTACTTC.

The chain is built from TRBV7-9 and TRBJ1-4; maybe TRBD1 (5 bases). The V gene's germline CDR1 is SEHNR and CDR2 FQNEAQ (reference sequence). CDR3 length: 14 residues. The V and J ends lost 5 bases and 5 bases respectively, with 12 bases between them. This chain's CDR3 is CASSLGGVNEKLFF. Here the CDR3 DNA reads TGTGCCAGCAGCCTGGGGGGTGTGAATGAAAAACTGTTTTTT.

The chain carries TRBV3-1 (or the pseudogene TRBV3-2) and TRBJ2-1; 9 bases align to TRBD1. The germline V gene has CDR1 LGHDT and CDR2 YNNKEL (reference sequence). Losses at the gene ends were 3 bases for V and 10 bases for J; bases not matched to a gene: 7. The CDR3 runs to 14 residues. CDR3 residues: CASSQFTGQGEQFF. DNA of the CDR3: TGTGCCAGCAGCCAGTTTACAGGACAGGGGGAGCAGTTCTTC.

The CDR3 region is CASSQERSYTDTQYF. The CDR3 region has the DNA TGTGCCAGCAGCCAAGAGAGGAGCTACACAGATACGCAGTATTTT. The chain recombines TRBV14 with TRBJ2-3; D remains ambiguous. The CDR3 contains 15 residues. Trimming removed 0 bases from V and 2 bases from J, with 9 bases in between. In germline, CDR1 is SGHDN, CDR2 FVKESK.

V usage is TRBV10-3 and J usage is TRBJ1-2; 8 nucleotides align to TRBD1. The V gene end was trimmed by 4 bases and the J gene end by 8 bases; junction bases not matched to a gene: 12. This CDR3 has 15 residues. Germline V gene lookup returns CDR1 ENHRY and CDR2 SYGVKD. The CDR3 sequence is CAISGQLGQGAGYTF. The DNA for the CDR3 is TGTGCCATCAGTGGCCAACTTGGACAGGGCGCAGGCTACACCTTC.

The chain couples TRBV7-2 to TRBJ2-1; perhaps TRBD1 as D (6 bases). The CDR3 loop spans 15 amino acids. Germline V gene sequence: CDR1 SGHTA, CDR2 FQGNSA. V dropped 5 bases and J dropped 7 bases, with 18 bases sitting between them. The CDR3 DNA follows: TGTGCCAGCAGCCTGGCTCAGGGGATGCGGAATGAGCAGTTCTTC. Translated: CASSLAQGMRNEQFF.

This clone was observed once. V usage is TRBV19 and J usage is TRBJ1-2, with a possible D match to TRBD1 (5 bases). The CDR3 is made up of 19 amino acids. Looked up from germline, CDR1 is LNHDA and CDR2 is SQIVND (reference sequence). Trimming took 0 bases from V and 0 from J, leaving 20 bases between them. The CDR3 sequence is CASSIDQLGQPGTNYGYTF. DNA for the CDR3: TGTGCCAGTAGTATAGATCAACTGGGGCAGCCCGGTACTAACTATGGCTACACCTTC. Drawing the rest from reference TRBV19 and TRBJ1-2, the complete variable domain is DGGITQSPKYLFRKEGQNVTLSCEQNLNHDAMYWYRQDPGQGLRLIYYSQIVNDFQKGDIAEGYSVSREKKESFPLTVTSAQKNPTAFYLCASSIDQLGQPGTNYGYTFGSGTRLTVV.

The chain joins TRBV7-9 to TRBJ1-2; no clear D gene. Germline V gives CDR1 SEHNR, CDR2 FQNEAQ (reference sequence). V gave up 6 bases and J gave up 4 bases, with 12 bases separating them. The CDR3 contains 13 residues. The CDR3 DNA follows: TGTGCCAGCAGTTCCAGGACTACCTATGGCTACACCTTC. Translation: CASSSRTTYGYTF.

This clone was observed once. The CDR3 protein is CASSQRVTNTEAFF. The CDR3, as DNA: TGTGCCAGCAGTCAGCGGGTTACCAACACTGAAGCTTTCTTT. The chain joins TRBV2 to TRBJ1-1; D gene uncertain. CDR1 SNHLY and CDR2 FYNNEI come from the germline V gene. CDR3 length: 14 amino acids. V lost 5 bases and J 2 bases, leaving 12 bases between the germline ends.

The gene calls are TRBV10-3 and TRBJ2-7; perhaps TRBD1 as D (6 bases). This CDR3 has 14 residues. The germline V gene encodes CDR1 ENHRY and CDR2 SYGVKD. The V and J ends lost 5 bases and 0 bases respectively, with 11 bases between them. The CDR3 DNA is TGTGCCATCAGTAGGACAGTAACCTCCTACGAGCAGTACTTC. Translation: CAISRTVTSYEQYF.

The chain joins TRBV5-1 to TRBJ1-2; a possible D gene is TRBD1 (6 bases). With 4 bases removed from V and 8 bases from J, the gap between germline ends came to 18 bases. The CDR3 runs to 14 residues. The V gene's germline CDR1 is SGHRS and CDR2 YFSETQ. In DNA, the CDR3 is TGCGCCAGCAGCAGTTCAGGGGATGAACTGGGCTACACCTTC. Its translation: CASSSSGDELGYTF.

This clone was observed a few times. The chain is built from TRBV5-1 and TRBJ1-1, with a weak D call TRBD1 (6 bases). CDR1 SGHRS and CDR2 YFSETQ come from the germline V gene. V lost 2 bases and J 7 bases, leaving 18 bases between the germline ends. The CDR3 extends over 15 amino acids. CDR3 DNA: TGCGCCAGCAGCTTATGGGGGCGGGTGGGGAATGAAGCTTTCTTT. Amino acids: CASSLWGRVGNEAFF.

The CDR3 region has the DNA TGTGCCAGCAGCTTAGGTTCAGCGGGGGGCTACAATGAGCAGTTCTTC. Protein: CASSLGSAGGYNEQFF. The rearrangement uses TRBV7-7 and TRBJ2-1, with TRBD2 matching over 9 bases. Germline CDR1 is SSHAT and CDR2 is FNYEAQ (reference sequence). The CDR3 length is 16 residues. The V and J ends lost 1 base and 3 bases, in that order; junction bases with no gene match: 4.

The rearrangement links TRBV19 to TRBJ1-1; D possibly corresponds to TRBD1 (6 bases). The ends were cut back, 8 bases at V and 1 base at J, with 14 bases in the middle. This CDR3 contains 14 residues. Germline CDR1 is LNHDA and CDR2 is SQIVND (reference sequence). CDR3 coding DNA: TGTGCCAGTTATACAGGGTACAGGAACACTGAAGCTTTCTTT. Protein: CASYTGYRNTEAFF.

The V call is TRBV19, the J call TRBJ1-5, with 8 bases that match TRBD1. CDR1 is LNHDA, CDR2 SQIVND, per germline (reference sequence). CDR3 size: 15 residues. With 1 base clipped from V and 6 bases from J, the junction kept 5 bases outside the gene matches. CDR3 loop: CASSIAQGGGQPQHF. The CDR3 DNA sequence: TGTGCCAGTAGTATAGCACAGGGGGGAGGTCAGCCCCAGCATTTT.

This clone showed up many times. The V and J genes are TRBV27 and TRBJ1-1, with 8 bases matching TRBD1. CDR3 length: 14 amino acids. The germline V gene encodes CDR1 MNHEY and CDR2 SMNVEV (reference sequence). V shed 2 bases, J shed 1 base, and the junction held 0 bases outside the gene matches. CDR3 DNA sequence: TGTGCCAGCAGTTTAGGGACAGGGAACACTGAAGCTTTCTTT. Translating gives CASSLGTGNTEAFF.

This chain connects TRBV6-8 to TRBJ1-6; 12 positions agree with TRBD1. V lost 9 bases and J lost 5; bases outside the gene matches: 11. CDR1 is MNHGY and CDR2 is SAAAGT in the germline V gene. The CDR3 totals 17 residues. For the CDR3, the DNA is TGTGCCAGGCCCCTTCCCGGGACAGGGGGCGATAATTCACCCCTCCACTTT. Its protein is CARPLPGTGGDNSPLHF.

Here the CDR3 DNA reads TGTGCCAGCAGCTTATTAGTTTCGGGGGAGGGCCTCTACAATGAGCAGTTCTTC. Protein product: CASSLLVSGEGLYNEQFF. This chain uses TRBV13 with TRBJ2-1; 7 bases align to TRBD2. After removal of 2 bases from V and 3 bases from J, the junction contained 13 bases not matched to a gene. CDR3 length: 18 amino acids. The germline gives CDR1 PRHDT, CDR2 FYEKMQ (reference sequence).

The CDR3: CATSDLNRGYGYTF. The CDR3 region has the DNA TGTGCCACCAGTGATTTGAACAGGGGCTATGGCTACACCTTC. The chain links TRBV24-1 to TRBJ1-2; 7 nucleotides align to TRBD1. The CDR3 runs to 14 residues. CDR1 and CDR2 (germline): KGHDR, SFDVKD. V was clipped by 0 bases and J by 4 bases; unmatched bases: 1.

The rearrangement joins TRBV3-1 (or the pseudogene TRBV3-2) to TRBJ1-1, with unresolved D. Trimming pared 2 bases from V and 1 base from J, leaving 5 bases between. Germline V gene data show CDR1 as LGHDT and CDR2 as YNNKEL (reference sequence). CDR3 length: 13 amino acids. The CDR3 is CASSQIQNTEAFF. The CDR3 nucleotides are TGTGCCAGCAGCCAAATCCAGAACACTGAAGCTTTCTTT.

The sample holds a few counts of this clone. The J gene is TRBJ1-5, the V gene TRBV2, with 7 bases lining up with TRBD1. From germline, CDR1 is SNHLY and CDR2 FYNNEI. Germline trimming cut 8 bases from V and 5 bases from J; bases unmatched to any gene: 9. CDR3 length: 14 amino acids. This CDR3 reads CASVTGRGDQPQHF. The CDR3 region has the DNA TGTGCCAGCGTGACAGGGAGAGGCGATCAGCCCCAGCATTTT. The full variable domain, completed using reference TRBV2 and TRBJ1-5, is EPEVTQTPSHQVTQMGQEVILRCVPISNHLYFYWYRQILGQKVEFLVSFYNNEISEKSEIFDDQFSVERPDGSNFTLKIRSTKLEDSAMYFCASVTGRGDQPQHFGDGTRLSIL.

The chain is built from TRBV19 and TRBJ1-6, with a possible D match to TRBD1 (5 bases). The CDR3 runs to 13 residues. The germline CDR1 and CDR2 sequences are LNHDA and SQIVND (reference sequence). Trimming left V 8 bases short and J 7 bases short, with 12 bases between. CDR3 in amino acids: CASWEGLNSPLHF. The CDR3 nucleotides are TGTGCCAGTTGGGAGGGGTTGAATTCACCCCTCCACTTT.

CDR3 DNA sequence: TGTGCCAGCAGCCAGGACAGGATGATGAACACTGAAGCTTTCTTT. It translates to CASSQDRMMNTEAFF. This chain joins TRBV5-4 and TRBJ1-1; 7 bases map to TRBD1. The J segment lost 0 bases and the V segment lost 4 bases, leaving 6 bases of the junction unmatched. The CDR3 runs 15 residues. The V gene's germline CDR1 is SGHNT and CDR2 YYREEE (reference sequence).